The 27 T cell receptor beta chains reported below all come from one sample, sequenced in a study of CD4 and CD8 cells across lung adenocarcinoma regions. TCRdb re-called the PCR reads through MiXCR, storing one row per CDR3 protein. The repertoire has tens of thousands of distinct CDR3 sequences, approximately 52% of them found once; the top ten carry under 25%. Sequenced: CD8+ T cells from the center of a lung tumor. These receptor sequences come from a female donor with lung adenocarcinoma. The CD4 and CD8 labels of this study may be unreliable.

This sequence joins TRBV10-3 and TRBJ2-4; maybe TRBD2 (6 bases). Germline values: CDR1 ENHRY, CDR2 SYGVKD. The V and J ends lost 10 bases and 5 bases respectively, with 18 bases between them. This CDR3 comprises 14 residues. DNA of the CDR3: TGTGCCACCAAGGTGCGGGGTCACCAAAACATTCAGTACTTC. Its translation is CATKVRGHQNIQYF.

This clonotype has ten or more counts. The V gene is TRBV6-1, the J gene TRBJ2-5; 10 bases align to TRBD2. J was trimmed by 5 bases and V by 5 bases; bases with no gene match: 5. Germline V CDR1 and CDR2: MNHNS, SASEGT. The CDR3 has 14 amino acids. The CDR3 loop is CASSRAGGRETQYF. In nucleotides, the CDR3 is TGTGCCAGCAGTCGAGCGGGGGGGCGCGAGACCCAGTACTTC.

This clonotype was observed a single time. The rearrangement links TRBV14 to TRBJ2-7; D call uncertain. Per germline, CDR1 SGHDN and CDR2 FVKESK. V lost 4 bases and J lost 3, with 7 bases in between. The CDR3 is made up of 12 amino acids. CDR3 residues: CASSPSFYEQYF. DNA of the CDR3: TGTGCCAGCAGCCCGTCTTTCTACGAGCAGTACTTC.

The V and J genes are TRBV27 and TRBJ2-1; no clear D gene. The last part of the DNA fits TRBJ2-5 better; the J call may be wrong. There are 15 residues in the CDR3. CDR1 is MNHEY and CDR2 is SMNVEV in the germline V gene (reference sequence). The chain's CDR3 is CASSLSLGIQETQYF. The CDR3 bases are TGTGCCAGCAGTTTAAGTTTGGGCATTCAAGAGACCCAGTACTTC.

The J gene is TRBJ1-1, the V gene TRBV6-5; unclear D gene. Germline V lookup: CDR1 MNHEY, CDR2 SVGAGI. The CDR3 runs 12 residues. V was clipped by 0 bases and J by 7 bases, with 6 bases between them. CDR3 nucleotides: TGTGCCAGCAGTTACTCTTCCAGTGAAGCTTTCTTT. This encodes CASSYSSSEAFF.

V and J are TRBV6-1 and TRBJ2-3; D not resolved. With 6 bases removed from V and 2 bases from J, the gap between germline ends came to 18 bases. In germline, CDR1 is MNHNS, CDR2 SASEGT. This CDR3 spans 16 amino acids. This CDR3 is CASSPSPDGTTDTQYF. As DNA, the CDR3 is TGTGCCAGCAGCCCATCCCCCGACGGAACCACAGATACGCAGTATTTT.

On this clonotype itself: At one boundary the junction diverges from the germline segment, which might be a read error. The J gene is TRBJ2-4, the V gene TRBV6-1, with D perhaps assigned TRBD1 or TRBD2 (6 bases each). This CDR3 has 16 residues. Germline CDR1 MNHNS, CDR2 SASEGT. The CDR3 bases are TGTTCCAGCAGGCGGCACGGGGGCCGTGCCCAAAACATTCAGTACTTC. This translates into CSSRRHGGRAQNIQYF.

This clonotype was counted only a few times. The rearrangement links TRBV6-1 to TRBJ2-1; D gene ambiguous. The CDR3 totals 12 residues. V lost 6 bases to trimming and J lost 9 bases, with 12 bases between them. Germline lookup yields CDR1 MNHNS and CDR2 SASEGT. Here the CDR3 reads CASSSLRREQFF. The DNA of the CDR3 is TGTGCCAGCAGCTCCCTCAGGCGTGAGCAGTTCTTC.

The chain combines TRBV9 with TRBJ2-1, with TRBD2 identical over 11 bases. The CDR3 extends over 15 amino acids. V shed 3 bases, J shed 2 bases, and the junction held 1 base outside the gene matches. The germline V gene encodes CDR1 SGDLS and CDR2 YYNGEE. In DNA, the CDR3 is TGTGCCAGCAGCGCACTAGCGGGAGCCTACAATGAGCAGTTCTTC. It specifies CASSALAGAYNEQFF.

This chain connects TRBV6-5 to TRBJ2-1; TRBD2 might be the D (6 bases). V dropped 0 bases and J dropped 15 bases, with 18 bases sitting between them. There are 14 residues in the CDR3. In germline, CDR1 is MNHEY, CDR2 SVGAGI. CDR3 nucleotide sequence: TGTGCCAGCAGTTACTCGGAGGGAAGGGGAAGTTCGTTCTTC. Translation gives CASSYSEGRGSSFF.

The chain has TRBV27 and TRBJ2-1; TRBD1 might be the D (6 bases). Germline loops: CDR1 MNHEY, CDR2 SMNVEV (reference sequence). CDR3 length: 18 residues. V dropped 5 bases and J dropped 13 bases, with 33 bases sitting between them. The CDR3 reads CASSQNRFQGQSKETQFF. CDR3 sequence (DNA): TGTGCCAGCAGTCAAAATAGATTCCAGGGACAATCGAAAGAGACCCAGTTCTTC.

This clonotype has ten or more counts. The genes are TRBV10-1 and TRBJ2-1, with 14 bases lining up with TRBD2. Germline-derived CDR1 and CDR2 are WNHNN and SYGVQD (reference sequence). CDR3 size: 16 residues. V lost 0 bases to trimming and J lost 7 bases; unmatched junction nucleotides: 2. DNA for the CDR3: TGCGCCAGCAGTGAGTCTTGGACTAGCGGGAGGAATGAGCAGTTCTTC. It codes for CASSESWTSGRNEQFF.

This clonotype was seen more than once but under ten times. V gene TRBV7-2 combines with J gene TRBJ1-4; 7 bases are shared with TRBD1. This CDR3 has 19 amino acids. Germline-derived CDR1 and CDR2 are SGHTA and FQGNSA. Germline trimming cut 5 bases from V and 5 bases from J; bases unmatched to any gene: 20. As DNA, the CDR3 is TGTGCCAGCAGCAACTGGGACAGCTTCGGAATAGTCCGGAATGAAAAACTGTTTTTT. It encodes CASSNWDSFGIVRNEKLFF.

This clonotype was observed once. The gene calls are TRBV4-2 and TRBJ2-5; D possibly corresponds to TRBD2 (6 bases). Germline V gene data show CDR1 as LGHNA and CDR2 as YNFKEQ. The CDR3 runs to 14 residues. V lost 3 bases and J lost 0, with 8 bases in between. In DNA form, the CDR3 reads TGTGCCAGCAGCCATGGGGACTACCAAGAGACCCAGTACTTC. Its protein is CASSHGDYQETQYF.

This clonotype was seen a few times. The CDR3 reads CASSLVAAPATDTQYF. The DNA of the CDR3 is TGTGCCAGCAGCTTGGTAGCTGCCCCAGCAACGGATACGCAGTATTTT. This chain links TRBV5-8 with TRBJ2-3; no firm D call. Germline assignment: CDR1 SGHTS and CDR2 YDEGEE. The CDR3 runs to 16 residues. Between the trimmed V and J ends, which lost 0 bases and 6 bases, there was a span of 17 bases.

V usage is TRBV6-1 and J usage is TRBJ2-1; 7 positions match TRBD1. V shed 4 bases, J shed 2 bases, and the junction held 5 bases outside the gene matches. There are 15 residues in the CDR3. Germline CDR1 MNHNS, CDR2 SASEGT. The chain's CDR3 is CASSATGVAYNEQFF. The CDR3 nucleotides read TGTGCCAGCAGTGCTACAGGGGTCGCCTACAATGAGCAGTTCTTC.

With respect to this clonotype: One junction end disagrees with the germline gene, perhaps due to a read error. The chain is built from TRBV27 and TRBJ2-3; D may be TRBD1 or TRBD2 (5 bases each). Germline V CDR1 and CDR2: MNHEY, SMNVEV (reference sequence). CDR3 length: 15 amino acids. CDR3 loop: CASGSGLGAKDMQYF. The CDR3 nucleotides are TGTGCCAGCGGCTCGGGGCTAGGAGCCAAAGATATGCAGTATTTT.

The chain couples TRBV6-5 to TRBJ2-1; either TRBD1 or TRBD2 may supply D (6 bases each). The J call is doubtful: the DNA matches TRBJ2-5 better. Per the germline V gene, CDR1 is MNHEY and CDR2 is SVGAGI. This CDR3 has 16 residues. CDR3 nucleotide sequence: TGTGCCAGCAGTTGGGGGCAAGGGGGGACCGAAGAGACCCAGTACTTC. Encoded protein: CASSWGQGGTEETQYF.

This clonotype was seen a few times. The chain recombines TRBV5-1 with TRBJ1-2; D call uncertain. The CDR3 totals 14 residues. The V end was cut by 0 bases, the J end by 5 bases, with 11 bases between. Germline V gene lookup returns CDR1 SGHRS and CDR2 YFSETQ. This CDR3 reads CASSLAQASYGYTF. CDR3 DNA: TGCGCCAGCAGCTTGGCCCAGGCTTCATATGGCTACACCTTC.

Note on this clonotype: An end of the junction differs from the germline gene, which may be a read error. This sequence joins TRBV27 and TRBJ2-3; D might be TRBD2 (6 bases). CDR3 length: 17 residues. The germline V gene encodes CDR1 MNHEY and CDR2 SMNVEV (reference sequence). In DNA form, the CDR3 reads TGTGCCAGCAGTGCGGGGATCGGGGCCGGTGGTGCAGATACGCAGTATTTC. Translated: CASSAGIGAGGADTQYF.

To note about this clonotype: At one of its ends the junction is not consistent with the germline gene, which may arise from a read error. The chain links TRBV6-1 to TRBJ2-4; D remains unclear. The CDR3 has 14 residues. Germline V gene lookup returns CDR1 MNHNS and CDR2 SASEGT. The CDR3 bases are TGTGCCACCAAGGTCCCGGGTGACGGAAACACTCAGTACTTC. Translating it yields CATKVPGDGNTQYF.

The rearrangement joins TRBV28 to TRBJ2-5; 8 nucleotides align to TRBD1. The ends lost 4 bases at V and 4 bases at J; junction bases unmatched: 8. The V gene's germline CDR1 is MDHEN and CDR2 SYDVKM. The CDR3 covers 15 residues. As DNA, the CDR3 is TGTGCCAGCAGTTCCCTCGACAGGGGAGGAGAGACCCAGTACTTC. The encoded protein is CASSSLDRGGETQYF.

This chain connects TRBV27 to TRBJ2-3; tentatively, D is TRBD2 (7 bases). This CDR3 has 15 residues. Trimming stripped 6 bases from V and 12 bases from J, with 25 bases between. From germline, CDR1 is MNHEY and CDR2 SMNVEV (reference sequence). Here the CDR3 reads CASRTGAGVTDTQYF. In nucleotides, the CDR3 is TGTGCCAGCAGGACGGGGGCGGGAGTGACGGACACTCAGTATTTT.

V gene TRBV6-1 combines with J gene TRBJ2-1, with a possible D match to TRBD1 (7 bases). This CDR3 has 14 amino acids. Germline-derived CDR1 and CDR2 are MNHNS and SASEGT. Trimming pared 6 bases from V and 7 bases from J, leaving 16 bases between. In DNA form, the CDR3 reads TGTGCCAGCAGACGGCAGGGGGGTAGAAATGAGCAGTTCTTC. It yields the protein CASRRQGGRNEQFF.

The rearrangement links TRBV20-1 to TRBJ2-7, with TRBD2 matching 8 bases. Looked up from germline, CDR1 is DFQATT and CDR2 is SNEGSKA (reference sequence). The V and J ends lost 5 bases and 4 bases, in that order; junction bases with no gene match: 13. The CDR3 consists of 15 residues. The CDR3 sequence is CSAGSGSGQGYEQYF. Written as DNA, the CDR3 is TGCAGTGCTGGAAGCGGGAGTGGGCAAGGATACGAGCAGTACTTC.

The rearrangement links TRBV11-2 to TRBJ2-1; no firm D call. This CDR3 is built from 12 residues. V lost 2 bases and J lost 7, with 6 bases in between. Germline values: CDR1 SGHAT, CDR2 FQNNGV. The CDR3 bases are TGTGCCAGCAGCTTAAGGGAAAATGAGCAGTTCTTC. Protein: CASSLRENEQFF.

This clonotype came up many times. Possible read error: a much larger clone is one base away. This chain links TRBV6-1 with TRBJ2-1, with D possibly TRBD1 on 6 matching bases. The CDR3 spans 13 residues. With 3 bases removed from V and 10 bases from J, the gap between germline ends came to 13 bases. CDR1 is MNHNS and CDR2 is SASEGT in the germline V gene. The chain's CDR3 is CASSDYRVHEQFF. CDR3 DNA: TGTGCCAGCAGTGACTACAGGGTCCACGAGCAGTTCTTC.